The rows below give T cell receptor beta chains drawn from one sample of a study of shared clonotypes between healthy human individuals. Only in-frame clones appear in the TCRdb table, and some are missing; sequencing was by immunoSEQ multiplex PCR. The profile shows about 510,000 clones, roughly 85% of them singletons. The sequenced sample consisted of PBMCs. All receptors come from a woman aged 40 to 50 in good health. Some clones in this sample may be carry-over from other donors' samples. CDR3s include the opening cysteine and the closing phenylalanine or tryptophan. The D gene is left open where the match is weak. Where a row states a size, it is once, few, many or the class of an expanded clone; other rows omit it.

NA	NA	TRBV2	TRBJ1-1	TGTGCCAGCAGCCTATTAGACACTGGAGCGAACACTGAAGCTTTCTTT	CASSLLDTGANTEAFF
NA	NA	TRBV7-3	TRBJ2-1	TGTGCCAGCAGCTTAAGCAGCTACAATGAGCAGTTCTTC	CASSLSSYNEQFF
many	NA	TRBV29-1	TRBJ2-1	TGCAGCGTTTCGACTAGATCTTACAATGAGCAGTTCTTC	CSVSTRSYNEQFF
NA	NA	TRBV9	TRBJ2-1	TGTGCCAGCAGCGTAGTTAGCTCCTACAATGAGCAGTTCTTC	CASSVVSSYNEQFF
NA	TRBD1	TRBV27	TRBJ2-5	TGTGCCAGCAGCGTAGTCAGGACAGGGGGATCGGAGACCCAGTACTTC	CASSVVRTGGSETQYF
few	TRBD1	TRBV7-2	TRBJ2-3	TGTGCCAGCAGCCTCCGACAGGGGTCAGATACGCAGTATTTT	CASSLRQGSDTQYF
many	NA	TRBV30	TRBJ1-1	TGTGCCTGGAAAGCGGGACATCGGAACACTGAAGCTTTCTTT	CAWKAGHRNTEAFF
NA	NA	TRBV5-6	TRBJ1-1	TGTGCCAGCAGCTGGGGATCGGGCGACACTGAAGCTTTCTTT	CASSWGSGDTEAFF
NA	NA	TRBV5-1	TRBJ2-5	TGCGCCAGCAGCTTGGTGTCCAGTCAAGAGACCCAGTACTTC	CASSLVSSQETQYF
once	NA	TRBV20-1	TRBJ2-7	TGCAGTGCGAAATTTGGGTCCGAGCAGTACTTC	CSAKFGSEQYF
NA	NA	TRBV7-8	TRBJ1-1	TGTGCCAGCAGCTTGGAAGGGGGATACACTGAAGCTTTCTTT	CASSLEGGYTEAFF
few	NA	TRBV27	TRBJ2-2	TGTGCCAGCAGTTTACGGGTCCAGCTAAACACCGGGGAGCTGTTTTTT	CASSLRVQLNTGELFF
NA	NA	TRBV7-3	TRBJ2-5	TGTGCCAGCAGCTTAGGGGAAGAGACCCAGTACTTC	CASSLGEETQYF
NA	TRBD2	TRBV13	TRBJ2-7	TGTGCCAGCAGCCAACGGACTAGCGGGATCTACGAGCAGTACTTC	CASSQRTSGIYEQYF
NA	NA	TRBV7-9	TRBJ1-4	TGTGCCAGCAGCTTATGGGGGGTTGATGAAAAACTGTTTTTT	CASSLWGVDEKLFF
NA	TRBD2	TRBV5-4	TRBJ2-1	TGTGCCAGCAGCTTATCAGCGGGAGGGCGCAATGAGCAGTTCTTC	CASSLSAGGRNEQFF
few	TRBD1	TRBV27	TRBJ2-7	TGTGCCAGCAGTTTAAACAGGGGGCAATACGAGCAGTACTTC	CASSLNRGQYEQYF
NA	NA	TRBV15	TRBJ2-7	TGTGCCACCAGCAGAGAAAGGGTTGGCTACGAGCAGTACTTC	CATSRERVGYEQYF
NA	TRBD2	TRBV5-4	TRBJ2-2	TGTGCCAGCAGCTTGGGCGGGGGTGTGAACACCGGGGAGCTGTTTTTT	CASSLGGGVNTGELFF
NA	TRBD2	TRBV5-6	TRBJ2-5	TGTGCCAGCAGCGCAGGACTAGTGGAGACCCAGTACTTC	CASSAGLVETQYF
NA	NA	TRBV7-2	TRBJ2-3	TGTGCCAGCAGCTTAACTAGCCCGAGAGTAGCAGATACGCAGTATTTT	CASSLTSPRVADTQYF
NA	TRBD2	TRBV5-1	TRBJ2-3	TGCGCCAGCAGCTTGGCGCTAGCGGGGTCCAGGAATACGCAGTATTTT	CASSLALAGSRNTQYF
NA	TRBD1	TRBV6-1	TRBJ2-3	TGTGCCAGCAGTGTTTTTGGACAGGGGGTCACAGATACGCAGTATTTT	CASSVFGQGVTDTQYF
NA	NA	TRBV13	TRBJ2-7	TGTGCCAGCAGCGTACGGGTAGCTAGCGCGGCCCACGAGCAGTACTTC	CASSVRVASAAHEQYF
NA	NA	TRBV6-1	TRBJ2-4	TGTGCCAGCAGTGCGGGGATGACGGAAAACATTCAGTACTTC	CASSAGMTENIQYF
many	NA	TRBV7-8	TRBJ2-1	TGTGCCAGCAGCTTAAGTTCAGGTGAGCAGTTCTTC	CASSLSSGEQFF
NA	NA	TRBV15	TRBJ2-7	TGTGCCACCAGCAAAAGCGTTTCCACAGGGCCGGGCTCCTACGAGCAGTACTTC	CATSKSVSTGPGSYEQYF
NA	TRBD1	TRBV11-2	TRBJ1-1	TGTGCCAGCAGCACGCCGAGACAGGGTTCCAATCCTGAAGCTTTCTTT	CASSTPRQGSNPEAFF
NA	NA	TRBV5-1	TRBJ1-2	TGCGCCAGCAGCTTGATGGGGAATAACTATGGCTACACCTTC	CASSLMGNNYGYTF
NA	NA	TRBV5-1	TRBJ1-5	TGCGCCAGCAGCTTGGACGGATTTAGCAATCAGCCCCAGCATTTT	CASSLDGFSNQPQHF
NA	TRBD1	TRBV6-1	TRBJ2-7	TGTGCCAGCAGGGCCGGGACAGGGGCCTCCTACGAGCAGTACTTC	CASRAGTGASYEQYF
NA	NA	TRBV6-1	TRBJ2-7	TGTGCCAGCAGTGTCTCCTCCCTAGCGAACTCCTACGAGCAGTACTTC	CASSVSSLANSYEQYF
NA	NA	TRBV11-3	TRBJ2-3	TGTGCCAGCAGCTTAAAAGGCACAGATACGCAGTATTTT	CASSLKGTDTQYF
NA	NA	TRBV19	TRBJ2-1	TGTGCCAGTAGCCCCCGACTAGGGCCCCTCAATGAGCAGTTCTTC	CASSPRLGPLNEQFF
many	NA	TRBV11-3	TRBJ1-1	TGTGCCAGCAGCTTAGTTGAGAACACTGAAGCTTTCTTT	CASSLVENTEAFF
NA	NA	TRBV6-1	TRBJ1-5	TGTGCCAGCAGTACACAGGGACATCAGCCCCAGCATTTT	CASSTQGHQPQHF
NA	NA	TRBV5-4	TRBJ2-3	TGTGCCAGCAGCTTAAGGATGTACGGCACAGATACGCAGTATTTT	CASSLRMYGTDTQYF
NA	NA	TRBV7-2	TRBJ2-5	TGTGCCAGCAGCTTAGGGGTCCAAGAGACCCAGTACTTC	CASSLGVQETQYF
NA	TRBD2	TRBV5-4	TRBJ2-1	TGTGCCAGCGTGCAGCGGGACTCCTACAATGAGCAGTTCTTC	CASVQRDSYNEQFF
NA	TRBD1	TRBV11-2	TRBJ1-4	TGTGCCAGCAGCCTCCAGGGGGGAGATGAAAAACTGTTTTTT	CASSLQGGDEKLFF
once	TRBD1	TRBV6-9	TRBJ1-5	TGTGCCAGCAGTTGGACAGGGGGGCTTTTTGACTTATCCAATCAGCCCCAGCATTTT	CASSWTGGLFDLSNQPQHF
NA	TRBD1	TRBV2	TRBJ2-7	TGTGCCAGCAGCCCTGGGGACAGGTTCTACGAGCAGTACTTC	CASSPGDRFYEQYF
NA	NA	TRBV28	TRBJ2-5	TGTGCCAGTGGGGGGGCAGGGGCAGCAGAGACCCAGTACTTC	CASGGAGAAETQYF
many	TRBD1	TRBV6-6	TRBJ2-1	TGTGCCAGCAGTTACTGGGGACAGACCAATGAGCAGTTCTTC	CASSYWGQTNEQFF
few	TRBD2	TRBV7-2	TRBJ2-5	TGTGCCAGCACCCCGGGACTAGCGGAGACCCAGTACTTC	CASTPGLAETQYF
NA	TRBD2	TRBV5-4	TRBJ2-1	TGTGCCAGCAGCTTGGATTTGCGGGAGGGCGCCAATGAGCAGTTCTTC	CASSLDLREGANEQFF
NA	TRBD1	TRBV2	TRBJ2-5	TGTGCCAGCAGCGTCCAGGGGGCGCCTGGAGAGACCCAGTACTTC	CASSVQGAPGETQYF
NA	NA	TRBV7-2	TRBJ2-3	TGTGCCAGCAGCTCCGAAGCGGGAGATACGCAGTATTTT	CASSSEAGDTQYF
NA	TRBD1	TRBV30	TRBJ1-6	TGTGCCTGTCCCCGGGGGACAGGGGGCGGGTATAATTCACCCCTCCACTTT	CACPRGTGGGYNSPLHF
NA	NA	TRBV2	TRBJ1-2	TGTGCCAGCAGTGGGGGTCGAACCGATGGCTACACCTTC	CASSGGRTDGYTF
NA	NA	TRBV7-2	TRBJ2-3	TGTGCCAGCAGCTTAGCGGCAAGAAAAGGGGCAGATACGCAGTATTTT	CASSLAARKGADTQYF
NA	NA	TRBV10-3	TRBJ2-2	TGTGCCATCAGTGAATCGGGGGACAGTCACACCGGGGAGCTGTTTTTT	CAISESGDSHTGELFF
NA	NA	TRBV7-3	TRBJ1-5	TGTGCCAGCAGCTTAAACAGATTTCAGCCCCAGCATTTT	CASSLNRFQPQHF
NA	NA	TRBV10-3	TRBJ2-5	TGTGCCACTCGGGACCTGCGGGAGACCCAGTACTTC	CATRDLRETQYF